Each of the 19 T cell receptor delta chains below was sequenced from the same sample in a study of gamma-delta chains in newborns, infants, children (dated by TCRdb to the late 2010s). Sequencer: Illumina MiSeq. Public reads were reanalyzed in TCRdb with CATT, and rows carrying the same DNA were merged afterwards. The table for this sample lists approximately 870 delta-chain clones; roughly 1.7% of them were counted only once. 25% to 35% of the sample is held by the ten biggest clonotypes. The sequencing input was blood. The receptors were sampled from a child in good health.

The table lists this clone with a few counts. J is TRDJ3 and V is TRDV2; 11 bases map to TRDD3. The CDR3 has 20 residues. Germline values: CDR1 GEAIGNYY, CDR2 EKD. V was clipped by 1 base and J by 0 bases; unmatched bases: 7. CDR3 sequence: CACDTGGYAVSSWDTRQMFF. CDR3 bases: TGTGCCTGTGACACTGGGGGATACGCAGTTAGCTCCTGGGACACCCGACAGATGTTTTTC.

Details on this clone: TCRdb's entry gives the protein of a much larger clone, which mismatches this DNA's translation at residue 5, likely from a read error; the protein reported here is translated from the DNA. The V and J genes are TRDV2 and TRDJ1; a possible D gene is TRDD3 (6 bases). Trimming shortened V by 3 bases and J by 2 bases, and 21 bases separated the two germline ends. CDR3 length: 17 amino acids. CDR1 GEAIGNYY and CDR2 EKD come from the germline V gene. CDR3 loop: CACDAVEGMMRTDKLIF. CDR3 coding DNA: TGTGCCTGTGACGCCGTCGAGGGGATGATGAGAACCGATAAACTCATCTTT.

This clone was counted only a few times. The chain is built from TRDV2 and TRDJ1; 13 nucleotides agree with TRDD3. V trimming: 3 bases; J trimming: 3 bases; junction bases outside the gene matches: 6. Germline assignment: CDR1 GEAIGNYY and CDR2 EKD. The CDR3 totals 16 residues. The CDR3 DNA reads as TGTGCCTGTGACGCCTTACTGGGGGATACGCCCGATAAACTCATCTTT. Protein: CACDALLGDTPDKLIF.

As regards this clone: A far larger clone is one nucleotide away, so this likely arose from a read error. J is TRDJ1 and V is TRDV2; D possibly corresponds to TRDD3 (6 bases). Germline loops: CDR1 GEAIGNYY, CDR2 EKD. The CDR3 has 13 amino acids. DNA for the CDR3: TGTGCCTATGACGCGTTGGGGGCCTCCGGACTCATCTTT. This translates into CAYDALGASGLIF.

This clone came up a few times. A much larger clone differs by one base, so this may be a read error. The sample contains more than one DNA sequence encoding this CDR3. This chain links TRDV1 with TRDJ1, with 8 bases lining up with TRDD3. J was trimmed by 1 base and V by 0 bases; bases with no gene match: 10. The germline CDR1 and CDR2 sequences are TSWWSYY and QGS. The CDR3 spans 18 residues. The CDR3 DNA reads TGTGCTCTTGGGGAACTTACTGGGGGGTACTGGCTCACCGATAAACTCATCTTT. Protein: CALGELTGGYWLTDKLIF.

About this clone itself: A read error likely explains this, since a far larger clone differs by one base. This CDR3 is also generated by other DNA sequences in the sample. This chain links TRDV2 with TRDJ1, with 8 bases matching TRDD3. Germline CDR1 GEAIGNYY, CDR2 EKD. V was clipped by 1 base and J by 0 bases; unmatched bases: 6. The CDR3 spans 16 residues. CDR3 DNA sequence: TGTGCCTGTGACACTCTGACTGGGGGTCACACCGATAAACTCATCTTT. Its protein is CACDTLTGGHTDKLIF.

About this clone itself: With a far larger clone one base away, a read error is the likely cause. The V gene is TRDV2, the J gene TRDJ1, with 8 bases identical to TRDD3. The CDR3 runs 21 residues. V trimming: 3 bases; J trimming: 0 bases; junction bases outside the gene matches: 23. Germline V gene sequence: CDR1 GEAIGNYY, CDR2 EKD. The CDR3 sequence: CACDAVAPSLLGALYTDKLIF. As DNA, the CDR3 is TGTGCCTGTGACGCCGTCGCCCCTTCTTTACTGGGGGCCCTCTACACCGATAAACTCATCTTT.

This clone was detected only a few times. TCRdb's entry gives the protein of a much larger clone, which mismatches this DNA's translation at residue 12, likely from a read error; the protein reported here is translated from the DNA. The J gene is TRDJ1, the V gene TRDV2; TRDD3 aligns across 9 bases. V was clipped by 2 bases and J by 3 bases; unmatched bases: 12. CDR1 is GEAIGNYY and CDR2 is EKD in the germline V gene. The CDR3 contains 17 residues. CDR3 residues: CACDKLGDRGNSDKLIF. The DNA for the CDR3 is TGTGCCTGTGACAAACTGGGGGACCGGGGGAACTCCGATAAACTCATCTTT.

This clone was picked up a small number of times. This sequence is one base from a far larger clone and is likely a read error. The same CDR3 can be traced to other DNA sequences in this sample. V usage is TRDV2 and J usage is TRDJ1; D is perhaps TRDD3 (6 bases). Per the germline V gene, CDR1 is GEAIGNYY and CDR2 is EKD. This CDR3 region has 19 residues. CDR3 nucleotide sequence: TGTGCCTGTGACACCTTGAATGGGGGGCCTCCCGGCTACACCGATAAGCTCATCTTT. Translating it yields CACDTLNGGPPGYTDKLIF.

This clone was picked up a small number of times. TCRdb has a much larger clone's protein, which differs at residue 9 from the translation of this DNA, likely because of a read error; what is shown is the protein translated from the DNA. The DNA for the CDR3 is TGTGCTCTTGGGGAACCACCCCACCCTGGCACTACTGGGTCCGATAAACTCATCTTT. Translation: CALGEPPHPGTTGSDKLIF. The V gene is TRDV1, the J gene TRDJ1; tentative D call: TRDD3 (6 bases). Trimming took off 1 base at V and 3 bases at J, with 24 bases between the two ends. This CDR3 spans 19 amino acids. Germline CDR1 and CDR2: TSWWSYY and QGS.

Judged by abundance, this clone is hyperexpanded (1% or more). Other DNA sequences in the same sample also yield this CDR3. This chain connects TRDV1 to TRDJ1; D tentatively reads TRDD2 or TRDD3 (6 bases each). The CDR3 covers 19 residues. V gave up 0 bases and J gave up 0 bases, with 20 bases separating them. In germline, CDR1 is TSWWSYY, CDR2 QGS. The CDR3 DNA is TGTGCTCTTGGGGAACTTCTCCTACGAGGGGATCTCTACACCGATAAACTCATCTTT. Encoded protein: CALGELLLRGDLYTDKLIF.

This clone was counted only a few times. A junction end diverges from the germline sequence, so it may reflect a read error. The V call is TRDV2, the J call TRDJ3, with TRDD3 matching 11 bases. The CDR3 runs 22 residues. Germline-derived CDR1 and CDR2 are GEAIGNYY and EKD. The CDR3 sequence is CARDDLRLGDNELSWDTRQMFF. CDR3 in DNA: TGTGCCCGTGACGACTTACGACTGGGGGATAATGAGCTCTCCTGGGACACCCGACAGATGTTTTTC.

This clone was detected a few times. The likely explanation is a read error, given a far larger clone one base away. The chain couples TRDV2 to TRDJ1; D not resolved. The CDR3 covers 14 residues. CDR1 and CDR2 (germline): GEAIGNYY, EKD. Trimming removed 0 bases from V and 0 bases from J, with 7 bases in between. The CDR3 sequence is CACDTLSYTDKLIF. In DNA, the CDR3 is TGTGCCTGTGACACCCTGTCTTACACCGATAAACTCATCTTT.

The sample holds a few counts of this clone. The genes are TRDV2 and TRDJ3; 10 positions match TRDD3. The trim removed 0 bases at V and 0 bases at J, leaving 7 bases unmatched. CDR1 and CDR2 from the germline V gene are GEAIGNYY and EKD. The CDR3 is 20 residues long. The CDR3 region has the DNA TGTGCCTGTGACACCTTGACTGGGGGATCCGACTCCTGGGACACCCGACAGATGTTTTTC. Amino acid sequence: CACDTLTGGSDSWDTRQMFF.

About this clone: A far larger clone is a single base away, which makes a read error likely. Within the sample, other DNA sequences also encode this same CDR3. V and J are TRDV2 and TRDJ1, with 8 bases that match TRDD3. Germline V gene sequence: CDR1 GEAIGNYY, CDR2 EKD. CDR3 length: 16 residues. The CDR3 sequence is CASKVLGGSDTDKLIF. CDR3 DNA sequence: TGCGCCTCTAAAGTACTGGGGGGATCGGACACCGATAAACTCATCTTT.

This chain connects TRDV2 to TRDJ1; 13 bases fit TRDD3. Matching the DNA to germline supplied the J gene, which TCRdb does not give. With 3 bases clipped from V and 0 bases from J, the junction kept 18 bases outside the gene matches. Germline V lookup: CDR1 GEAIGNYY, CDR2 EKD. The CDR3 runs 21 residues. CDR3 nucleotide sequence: TGTGCCTGTGACTCTATACGCGGGGTACTGGGGGATACGCCTGACACCGATAAACTCATCTTT. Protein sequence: CACDSIRGVLGDTPDTDKLIF.

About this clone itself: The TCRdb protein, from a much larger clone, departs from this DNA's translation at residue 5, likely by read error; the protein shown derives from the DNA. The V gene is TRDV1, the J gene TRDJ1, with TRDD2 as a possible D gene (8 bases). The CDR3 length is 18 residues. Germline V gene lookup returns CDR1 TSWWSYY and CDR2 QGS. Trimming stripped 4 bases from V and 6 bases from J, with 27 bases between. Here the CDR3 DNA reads TGTGCTCTTGGGGCGGCCTTCCTAGGGTTGGGGGAGCGCCATAAACTCATCTTT. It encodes CALGAAFLGLGERHKLIF.

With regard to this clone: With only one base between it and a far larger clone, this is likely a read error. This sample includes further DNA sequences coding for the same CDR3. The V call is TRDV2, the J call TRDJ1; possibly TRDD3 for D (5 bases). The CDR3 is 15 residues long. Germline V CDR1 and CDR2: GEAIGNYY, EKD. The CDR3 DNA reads TGCGCCTGTGACATTCTGGGACCCCACACCGATAAACTCATCTTT. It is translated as CACDILGPHTDKLIF.

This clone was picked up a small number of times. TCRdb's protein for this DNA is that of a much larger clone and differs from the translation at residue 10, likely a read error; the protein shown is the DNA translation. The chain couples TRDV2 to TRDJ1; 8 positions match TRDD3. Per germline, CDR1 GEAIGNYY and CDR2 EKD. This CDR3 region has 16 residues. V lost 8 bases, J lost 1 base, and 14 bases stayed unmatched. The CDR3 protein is CASKVLGGSGTDKLIF. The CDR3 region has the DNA TGTGCCTCTAAAGTACTGGGGGGATCGGGCACCGATAAACTCATCTTT.